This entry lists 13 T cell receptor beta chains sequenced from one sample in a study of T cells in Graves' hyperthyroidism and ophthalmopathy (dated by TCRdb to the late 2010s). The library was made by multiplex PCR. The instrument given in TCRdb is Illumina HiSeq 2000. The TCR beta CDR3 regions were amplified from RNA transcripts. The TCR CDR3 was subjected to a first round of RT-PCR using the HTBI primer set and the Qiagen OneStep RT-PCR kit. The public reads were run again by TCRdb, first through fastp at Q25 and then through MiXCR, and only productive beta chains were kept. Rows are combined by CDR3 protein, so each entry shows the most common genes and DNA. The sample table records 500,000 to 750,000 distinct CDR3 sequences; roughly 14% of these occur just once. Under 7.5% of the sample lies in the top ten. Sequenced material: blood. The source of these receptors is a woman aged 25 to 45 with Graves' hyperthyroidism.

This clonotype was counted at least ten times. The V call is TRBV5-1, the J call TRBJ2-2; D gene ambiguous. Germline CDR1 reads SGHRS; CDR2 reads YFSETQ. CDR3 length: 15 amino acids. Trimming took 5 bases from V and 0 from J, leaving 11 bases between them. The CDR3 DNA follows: TGCGCCAGCAGTCGATACGCGGCGAACACCGGGGAGCTGTTTTTT. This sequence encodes CASSRYAANTGELFF.

This CDR3 is CASSLGGRGRRYSDTQYF. CDR3 in DNA: TGTGCCAGCAGCTTGGGAGGCAGGGGGCGCCGTTATTCAGATACGCAGTATTTT. This sequence joins TRBV5-4 and TRBJ2-3, with 8 nucleotides matching TRBD1. With 0 bases clipped from V and 4 bases from J, the junction kept 13 bases outside the gene matches. This CDR3 contains 18 residues. Germline assignment: CDR1 SGHNT and CDR2 YYREEE (reference sequence).

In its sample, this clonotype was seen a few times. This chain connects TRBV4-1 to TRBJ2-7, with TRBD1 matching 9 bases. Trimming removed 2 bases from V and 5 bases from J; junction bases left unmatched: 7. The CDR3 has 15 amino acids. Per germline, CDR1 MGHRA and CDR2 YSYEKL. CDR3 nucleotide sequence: TGCGCCAGCAGCCAAAGGGACAGGGCTAACGACGAGCAGTACTTC. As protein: CASSQRDRANDEQYF.

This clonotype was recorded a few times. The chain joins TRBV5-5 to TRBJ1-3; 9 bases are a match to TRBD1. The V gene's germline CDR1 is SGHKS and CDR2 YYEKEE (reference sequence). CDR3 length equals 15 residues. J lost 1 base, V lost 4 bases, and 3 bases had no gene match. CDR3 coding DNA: TGTGCCAGCAGCCGGGGGACAGGGTCTGGAAACACCATATATTTT. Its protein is CASSRGTGSGNTIYF.

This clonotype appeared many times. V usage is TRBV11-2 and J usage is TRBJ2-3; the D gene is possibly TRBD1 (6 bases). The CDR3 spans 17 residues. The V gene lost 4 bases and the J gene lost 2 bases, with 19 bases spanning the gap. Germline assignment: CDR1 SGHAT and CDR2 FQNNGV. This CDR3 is CASSSPTQGFFTDTQYF. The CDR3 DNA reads TGTGCCAGCAGCTCACCAACCCAGGGGTTTTTCACAGATACGCAGTATTTT.

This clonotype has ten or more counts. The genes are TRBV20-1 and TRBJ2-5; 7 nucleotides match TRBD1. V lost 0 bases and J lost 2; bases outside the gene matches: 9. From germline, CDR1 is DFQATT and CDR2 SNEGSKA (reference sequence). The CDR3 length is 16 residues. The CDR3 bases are TGCAGTGCTAGAGATCATAAGGGGGCAGGGCAAGAGACCCAGTACTTC. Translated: CSARDHKGAGQETQYF.

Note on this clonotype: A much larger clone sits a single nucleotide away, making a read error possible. The CDR3 DNA reads as TGTGCCAGCAGTTTTCAAGGGAATAGGTACAATGAGCAGTTCTTC. It encodes CASSFQGNRYNEQFF. The rearrangement links TRBV27 to TRBJ2-1; D is unclear. There are 15 residues in the CDR3. The V end lost 3 bases, the J end lost 4 bases, and 13 bases lay between the germline ends. CDR1 is MNHEY, CDR2 SMNVEV, per germline (reference sequence).

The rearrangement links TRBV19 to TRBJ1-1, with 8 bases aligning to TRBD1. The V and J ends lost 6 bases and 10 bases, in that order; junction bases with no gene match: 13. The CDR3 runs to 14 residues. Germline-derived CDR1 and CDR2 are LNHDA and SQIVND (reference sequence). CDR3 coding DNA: TGTGCCAGTAGCCCCCAGGGGGCCCGGGCTGGAGCTTTCTTT. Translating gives CASSPQGARAGAFF.

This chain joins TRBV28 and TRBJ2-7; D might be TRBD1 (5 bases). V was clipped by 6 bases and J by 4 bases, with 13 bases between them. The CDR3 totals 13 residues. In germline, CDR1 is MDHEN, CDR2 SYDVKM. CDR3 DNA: TGTGCCAGCAGAGGGGTGGGGCAGTACGAGCAGTACTTC. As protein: CASRGVGQYEQYF.

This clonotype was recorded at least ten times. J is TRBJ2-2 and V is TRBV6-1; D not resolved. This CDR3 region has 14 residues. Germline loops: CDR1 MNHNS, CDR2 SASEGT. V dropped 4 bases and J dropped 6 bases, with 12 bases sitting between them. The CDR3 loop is CASSGTFRAGELFF. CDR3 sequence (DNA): TGTGCCAGCAGTGGGACGTTCAGAGCCGGGGAGCTGTTTTTT.

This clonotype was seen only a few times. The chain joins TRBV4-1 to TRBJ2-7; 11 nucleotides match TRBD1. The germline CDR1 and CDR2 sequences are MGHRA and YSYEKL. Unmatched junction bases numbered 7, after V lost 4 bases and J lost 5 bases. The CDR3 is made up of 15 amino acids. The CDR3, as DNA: TGCGCCAGCAGCCTGAGGACAGGGGGCGCGCACGAGCAGTACTTC. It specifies CASSLRTGGAHEQYF.

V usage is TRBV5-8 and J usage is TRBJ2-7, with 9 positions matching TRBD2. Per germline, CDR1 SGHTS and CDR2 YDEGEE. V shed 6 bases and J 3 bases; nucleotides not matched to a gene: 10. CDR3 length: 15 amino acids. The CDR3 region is CASIRREGRGYEQYF. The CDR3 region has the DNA TGTGCCAGCATTAGGCGGGAGGGTCGAGGCTACGAGCAGTACTTC.

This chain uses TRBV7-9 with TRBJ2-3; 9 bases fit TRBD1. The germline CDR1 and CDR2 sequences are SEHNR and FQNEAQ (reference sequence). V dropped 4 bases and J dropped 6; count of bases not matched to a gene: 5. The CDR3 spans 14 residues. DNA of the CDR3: TGTGCCAGCAGCTCAGCTACAGGGGGCGATACGCAGTATTTT. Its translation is CASSSATGGDTQYF.